These T cell receptor beta chains were read from a single sample in a study of control samples from healthy donors and cancer patients. Method: immunoSEQ multiplex PCR; TCRdb's copy keeps in-frame clones and lacks some. The profile shows over 85,000 clones, approximately 90% of them singletons. Sequences were obtained from PBMCs. These receptors came from a woman aged 60-75 years with lung cancer. CDR3s include the opening cysteine and the closing phenylalanine or tryptophan. A D gene is named only where the DNA matches it firmly. Clone sizes are given selectively: once, few, many, or a class where the clone is expanded.

TRBD1	NA	TRBV6-2/TRBV6-3	TRBJ2-7	CASSYTGTGNYEQYF	TGTGCCAGCAGTTACACAGGGACAGGGAACTACGAGCAGTACTTC
NA	NA	TRBV15	TRBJ1-2	CATRGEQGLSRGYGYTF	TGTGCCACCAGAGGGGAACAGGGCCTATCCCGGGGGTATGGCTACACCTTC
NA	NA	TRBV18	TRBJ1-2	CASSHPGTEYGYTF	TGTGCCAGCTCACACCCCGGGACGGAGTATGGCTACACCTTC
NA	NA	TRBV25-1	TRBJ2-7	CASSVSSSYEQYF	TGTGCCAGCAGTGTCTCCAGTTCCTACGAGCAGTACTTC
NA	NA	TRBV27	TRBJ2-7	CASSPGPGLTYEQYF	TGTGCCAGCAGTCCCGGGCCAGGCCTTACCTACGAGCAGTACTTC
NA	NA	TRBV7-4	TRBJ2-7	CASSPKYEQYF	TGTGCCAGCAGCCCTAAGTACGAGCAGTACTTC
TRBD2	NA	TRBV9	TRBJ2-3	CASSVGTSGGHTDTQYF	TGTGCCAGCAGCGTAGGGACTAGCGGGGGGCACACAGATACGCAGTATTTT
NA	NA	TRBV6-5	TRBJ2-2	CASSRDHNTGELFF	TGTGCCTCATCCCGGGACCACAACACCGGGGAGCTGTTTTTT
NA	NA	TRBV24-1	TRBJ2-2	CATSDAQGYTGELFF	TGTGCCACCAGTGATGCTCAGGGGTACACCGGGGAGCTGTTTTTT
TRBD2	NA	TRBV14	TRBJ2-1	CASSQGGGRAAFEQFF	TGTGCCAGCAGCCAAGGGGGCGGGAGGGCCGCTTTTGAGCAGTTCTTC
NA	NA	TRBV4-2	TRBJ2-2	CASSQDMGQATGELFF	TGTGCCAGCAGCCAAGATATGGGCCAGGCCACCGGGGAGCTGTTTTTT
NA	once	TRBV6-5	TRBJ1-1	CASSFAQSNTEAFF	TGTGCCAGCAGCTTCGCTCAATCGAACACTGAAGCTTTCTTT
NA	NA	TRBV12-5	TRBJ2-2	CASGFQQTNTGELFF	TGTGCTAGTGGTTTCCAACAGACGAACACCGGGGAGCTGTTTTTT
NA	NA	TRBV2	TRBJ1-1	CASSGGQMNTEAFF	TGTGCCAGCAGTGGAGGACAGATGAACACTGAAGCTTTCTTT
TRBD2	NA	TRBV5-1	TRBJ2-5	CASSLGGSGGETQYF	TGCGCCAGCAGCCTTGGTGGTAGCGGGGGAGAGACCCAGTACTTC
TRBD1	NA	TRBV19	TRBJ1-3	CASSIWTGGSGNTIYF	TGTGCCAGTAGCATTTGGACAGGGGGTTCTGGAAACACCATATATTTT
NA	NA	TRBV29-1	TRBJ2-3	CSTDTQYF	TGCAGCACAGATACGCAGTATTTT
NA	once	TRBV4-1	TRBJ1-5	CASSQDGTGFQPRHF	TGCGCCAGCAGCCAAGATGGAACCGGGTTCCAGCCCCGGCATTTT
NA	NA	TRBV11-1	TRBJ1-1	CASSYHPTTEILEAFF	TGTGCCAGCAGCTACCATCCTACCACAGAGATACTTGAAGCTTTCTTT
NA	few	TRBV5-1	TRBJ2-7	CASSLGGQSYEQYF	TGCGCCAGCAGCTTGGGGGGGCAATCCTACGAGCAGTACTTC
NA	few	TRBV7-9	TRBJ2-5	CASSLAGTGETQYF	TGTGCCAGCAGCCTGGCTGGGACCGGGGAGACCCAGTACTTC
TRBD1	NA	TRBV30	TRBJ2-7	CAWSRDRVYEQYF	TGTGCCTGGAGTCGGGACAGGGTCTACGAGCAGTACTTC